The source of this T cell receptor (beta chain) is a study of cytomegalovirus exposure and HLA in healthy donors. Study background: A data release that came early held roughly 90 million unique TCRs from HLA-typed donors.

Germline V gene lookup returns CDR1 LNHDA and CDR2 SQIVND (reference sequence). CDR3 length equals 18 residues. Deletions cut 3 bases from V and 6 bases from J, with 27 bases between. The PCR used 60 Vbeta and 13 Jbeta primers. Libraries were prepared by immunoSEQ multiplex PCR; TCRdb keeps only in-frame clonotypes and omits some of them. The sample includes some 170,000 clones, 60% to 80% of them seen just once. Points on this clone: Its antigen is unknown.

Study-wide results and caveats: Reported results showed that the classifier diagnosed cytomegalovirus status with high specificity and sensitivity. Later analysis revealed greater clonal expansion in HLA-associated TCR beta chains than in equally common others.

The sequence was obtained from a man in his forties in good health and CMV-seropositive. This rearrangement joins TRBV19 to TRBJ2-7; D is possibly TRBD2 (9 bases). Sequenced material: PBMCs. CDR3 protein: CASSMTGESSGRPFEQYF. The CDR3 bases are TGTGCCAGTAGTATGACAGGGGAAAGCAGCGGGAGGCCTTTCGAGCAGTACTTC.